This entry lists 14 T cell receptor beta chains sequenced from one sample in a study of graft-versus-host responses after intestinal transplantation. Method: immunoSEQ multiplex PCR; TCRdb's copy keeps in-frame clones and lacks some. The repertoire consists of about 120,000 clones, with 90% occurring once and the leading ten covering about 0.18%. Antigens for these TCRs are unknown. The source was unstimulated CD4+ T cells sorted from spleen or lymph node cells, collected before intestinal transplant. The source of these receptors is a human donor who received an intestinal transplant.

The chain couples TRBV7-9 to TRBJ1-2, with TRBD1 identical over 7 bases. V lost 1 base and J lost 2; bases outside the gene matches: 4. Germline assignment: CDR1 SEHNR and CDR2 FQNEAQ (reference sequence). The CDR3 extends over 15 amino acids. CDR3 amino acids: CASSLVSGGNYGYTF. The DNA for the CDR3 is TGTGCCAGCAGCTTAGTGTCAGGGGGAAACTATGGCTACACCTTC.

The CDR3 nucleotides read TGTGCCAGCAGCGGATTAACTAGTCCCTACGAGCAGTACTTC. Its translation is CASSGLTSPYEQYF. The chain uses TRBV9 and TRBJ2-7, with a weak D call TRBD2 (5 bases). Looked up from germline, CDR1 is SGDLS and CDR2 is YYNGEE. The CDR3 length is 14 residues. V shed 3 bases and J shed 2 bases, with 12 bases lying between them.

The chain couples TRBV28 to TRBJ2-7, with D possibly TRBD2 on 6 matching bases. The V end lost 3 bases, the J end lost 4 bases, and 19 bases lay between the germline ends. The CDR3 totals 16 residues. From germline, CDR1 is MDHEN and CDR2 SYDVKM. CDR3 amino acids: CASSFRGAKGRYEQYF. CDR3 in DNA: TGTGCCAGCAGTTTCCGAGGGGCCAAGGGGAGGTACGAGCAGTACTTC.

This sequence joins TRBV9 and TRBJ2-3; TRBD2 agrees at 9 bases. The CDR3 runs to 16 residues. Germline CDR1 SGDLS, CDR2 YYNGEE. The junction had 5 bases not matched to a gene; V was cut back by 0 bases and J by 3 bases. The chain's CDR3 is CASSVAASGETDTQYF. For the CDR3, the DNA is TGTGCCAGCAGCGTAGCGGCTAGCGGGGAGACAGATACGCAGTATTTT.

This chain connects TRBV10-3 to TRBJ2-1; D remains unclear. The CDR3 is 17 amino acids. Trimming pared 2 bases from V and 2 bases from J, leaving 16 bases between. From germline, CDR1 is ENHRY and CDR2 SYGVKD. The CDR3 DNA sequence: TGTGCCATCAGTGAGGATCTAGTTTCCTGGGCCTACAATGAGCAGTTCTTC. This gives the protein CAISEDLVSWAYNEQFF.

The chain recombines TRBV7-2 with TRBJ1-2, with 12 nucleotides matching TRBD1. This CDR3 contains 13 residues. The V and J ends lost 5 bases and 9 bases, in that order; junction bases with no gene match: 4. The germline CDR1 and CDR2 sequences are SGHTA and FQGNSA. The CDR3 nucleotides read TGTGCCAGCAGCCAGGGACAGGGGGCGAGCTACACCTTC. This encodes CASSQGQGASYTF.

This chain links TRBV5-6 with TRBJ1-2, with D hard to call. Looked up from germline, CDR1 is SGHDT and CDR2 is YYEEEE. V gave up 6 bases and J gave up 8 bases, with 29 bases separating them. The CDR3 extends over 17 amino acids. The CDR3 DNA is TGTGCCAGCACCATTGGCACAGCATACGGTTGGTCGGGAGGCTACACCTTC. This encodes CASTIGTAYGWSGGYTF. The entire variable domain, with the rest obtained from reference TRBV5-6 and TRBJ1-2, is as follows: DAGVTQSPTHLIKTRGQQVTLRCSPKSGHDTVSWYQQALGQGPQFIFQYYEEEERQRGNFPDRFSGHQFPNYSSELNVNALLLGDSALYLCASTIGTAYGWSGGYTFGSGTRLTVV.

The rearrangement joins TRBV5-6 to TRBJ2-3; 15 bases map to TRBD2. This CDR3 comprises 16 residues. V dropped 4 bases and J dropped 8; count of bases not matched to a gene: 8. Germline V gene lookup returns CDR1 SGHDT and CDR2 YYEEEE. Written as DNA, the CDR3 is TGTGCCAGCAGCCTCCGGACTAGCGGGGGGGCCGCTACGCAGTATTTT. Translation gives CASSLRTSGGAATQYF.

The chain combines TRBV4-3 with TRBJ2-5; TRBD2 matches 8 bases. The germline gives CDR1 LGHNA, CDR2 YSLEER. V was pared by 0 bases and J by 4 bases, with 4 bases of the junction left unmatched. The CDR3 is made up of 15 amino acids. The CDR3 DNA reads TGCGCCAGCAGCCAAGATAGAACTAGCGGAGAGACCCAGTACTTC. Encoded protein: CASSQDRTSGETQYF.

The chain uses TRBV27 and TRBJ2-2, with 7 positions matching TRBD1. Per the germline V gene, CDR1 is MNHEY and CDR2 is SMNVEV (reference sequence). This CDR3 has 16 residues. The trim removed 3 bases at V and 5 bases at J, leaving 9 bases unmatched. DNA for the CDR3: TGTGCCAGCAGTTTCCAGACAGGGCGAGGTACCGGGGAGCTGTTTTTT. Its translation: CASSFQTGRGTGELFF.

The CDR3 DNA is TGTGCCAGCAGAACATCCTCCTATGGCTACACCTTC. Translation: CASRTSSYGYTF. The V call is TRBV28, the J call TRBJ1-2, with D unresolved. This CDR3 has 12 amino acids. From germline, CDR1 is MDHEN and CDR2 SYDVKM. The V and J ends lost 6 bases and 4 bases respectively, with 9 bases between them.

DNA of the CDR3: TGTGCCTACAGACGGTACCAAGAGACCCAGTACTTC. Protein sequence: CAYRRYQETQYF. V gene TRBV30 combines with J gene TRBJ2-5; no clear D gene. CDR3 length: 12 residues. CDR1 is GTSNPN and CDR2 is SVGIG in the germline V gene (reference sequence). V lost 7 bases, J lost 0 bases, and 9 bases lay in between.

In its sample, this clone was seen a few times. V gene TRBV29-1 combines with J gene TRBJ2-7; 7 positions match TRBD2. The J segment lost 3 bases and the V segment lost 6 bases, leaving 8 bases of the junction unmatched. This CDR3 is 13 amino acids long. CDR1 is SQVTM, CDR2 ANQGSEA, per germline. CDR3 sequence reads: CSVEGRASYEQYF. The CDR3 nucleotides read TGCAGCGTGGAGGGGAGGGCCAGCTACGAGCAGTACTTC.

This sequence joins TRBV5-4 and TRBJ2-3, with 11 bases lining up with TRBD1. The CDR3 runs to 16 residues. Unmatched junction bases numbered 11, after V lost 5 bases and J lost 6 bases. From germline, CDR1 is SGHNT and CDR2 YYREEE (reference sequence). As DNA, the CDR3 is TGTGCCAGCAGGTCCCCGCGGGACAGGGGGGGGGATACGCAGTATTTT. It translates to CASRSPRDRGGDTQYF.